This TCR beta chain originates from a study of blood T cell repertoires in COVID-19. The data were produced by immunoSEQ multiplex PCR, yet TCRdb's version contains in-frame clones alone and is incomplete. The sample lists around 240,000 clones; approximately 83% were seen once. The length of the CDR3 is 15 residues. The germline V gene encodes CDR1 SGHRS and CDR2 YFSETQ. V lost 4 bases and J lost 3; bases outside the gene matches: 5. The TCR sequence derives from a woman aged 25-40 years who had recovered from COVID-19. This rearrangement joins TRBV5-1 to TRBJ2-3; 10 bases map to TRBD2. Sequencing was done on a sample of peripheral blood. Here the CDR3 reads CASSHSGGKTDTQYF. The CDR3 coding sequence is TGCGCCAGCAGCCATAGCGGGGGGAAAACAGATACGCAGTATTTT.